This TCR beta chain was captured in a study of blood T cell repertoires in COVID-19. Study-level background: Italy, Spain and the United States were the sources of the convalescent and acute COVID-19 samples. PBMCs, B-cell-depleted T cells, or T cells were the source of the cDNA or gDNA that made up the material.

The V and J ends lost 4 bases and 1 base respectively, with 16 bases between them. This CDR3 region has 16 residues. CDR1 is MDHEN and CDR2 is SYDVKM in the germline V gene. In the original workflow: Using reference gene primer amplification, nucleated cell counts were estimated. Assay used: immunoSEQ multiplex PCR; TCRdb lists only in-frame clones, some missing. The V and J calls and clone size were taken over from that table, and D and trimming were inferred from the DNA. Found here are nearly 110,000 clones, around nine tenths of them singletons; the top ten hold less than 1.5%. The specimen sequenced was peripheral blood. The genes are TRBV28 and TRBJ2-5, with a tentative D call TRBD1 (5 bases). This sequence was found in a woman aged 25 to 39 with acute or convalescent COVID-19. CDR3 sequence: CASSSPFRASQETQYF. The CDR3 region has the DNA TGTGCCAGCAGTTCCCCGTTCAGGGCCTCCCAAGAGACCCAGTACTTC.